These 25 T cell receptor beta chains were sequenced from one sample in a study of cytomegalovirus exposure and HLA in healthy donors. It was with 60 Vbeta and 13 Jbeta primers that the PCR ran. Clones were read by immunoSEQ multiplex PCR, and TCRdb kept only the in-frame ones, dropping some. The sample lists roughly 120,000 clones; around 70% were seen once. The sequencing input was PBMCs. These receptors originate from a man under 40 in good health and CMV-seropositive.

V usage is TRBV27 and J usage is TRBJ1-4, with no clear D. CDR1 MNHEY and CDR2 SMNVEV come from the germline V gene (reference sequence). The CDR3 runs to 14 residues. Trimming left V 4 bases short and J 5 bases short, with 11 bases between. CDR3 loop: CASSYGRSNEKLFF. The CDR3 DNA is TGTGCCAGCAGTTACGGGAGATCCAATGAAAAACTGTTTTTT. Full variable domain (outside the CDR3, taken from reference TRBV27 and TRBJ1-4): EAQVTQNPRYLITVTGKKLTVTCSQNMNHEYMSWYRQDPGLGLRQIYYSMNVEVTDKGDVPEGYKVSRKEKRNFPLILESPSPNQTSLYFCASSYGRSNEKLFFGSGTQLSVL.

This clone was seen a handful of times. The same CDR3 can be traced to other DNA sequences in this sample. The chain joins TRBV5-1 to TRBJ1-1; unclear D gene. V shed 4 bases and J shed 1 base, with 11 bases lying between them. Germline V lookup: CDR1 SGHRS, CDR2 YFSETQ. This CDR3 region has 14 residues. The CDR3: CASSPRGGNTEAFF. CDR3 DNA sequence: TGCGCCAGCAGCCCCCGGGGAGGGAACACTGAAGCTTTCTTT.

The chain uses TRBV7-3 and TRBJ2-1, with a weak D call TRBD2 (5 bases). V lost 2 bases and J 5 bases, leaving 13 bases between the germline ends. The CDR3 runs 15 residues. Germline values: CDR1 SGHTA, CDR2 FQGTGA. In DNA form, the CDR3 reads TGTGCCAGCAGCTTAGGAGGTGCACGAAACAATGAGCAGTTCTTC. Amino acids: CASSLGGARNNEQFF.

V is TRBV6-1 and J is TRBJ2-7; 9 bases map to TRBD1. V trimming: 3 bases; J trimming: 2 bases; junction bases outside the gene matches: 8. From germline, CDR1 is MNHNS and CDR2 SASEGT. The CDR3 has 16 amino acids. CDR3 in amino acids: CASSEEWGTGTYEQYF. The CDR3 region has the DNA TGTGCCAGCAGTGAGGAGTGGGGGACAGGGACCTACGAGCAGTACTTC.

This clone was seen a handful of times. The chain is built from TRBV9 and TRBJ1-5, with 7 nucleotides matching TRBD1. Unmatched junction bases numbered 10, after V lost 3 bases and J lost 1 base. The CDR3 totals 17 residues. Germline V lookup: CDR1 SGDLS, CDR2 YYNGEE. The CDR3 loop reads CASSAHKTTGSNQPQHF. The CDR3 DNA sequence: TGTGCCAGCAGCGCCCACAAAACGACAGGGAGCAATCAGCCCCAGCATTTT.

CDR3 amino acids: CASSMLRGDGNQPQHF. The DNA for the CDR3 is TGTGCCAGTAGTATGCTCCGGGGTGACGGCAATCAGCCCCAGCATTTT. This rearrangement joins TRBV19 to TRBJ1-5; D not resolved. Trimming removed 3 bases at V and 2 bases at J, with 14 bases between. The length of the CDR3 is 16 residues. Per germline, CDR1 LNHDA and CDR2 SQIVND (reference sequence).

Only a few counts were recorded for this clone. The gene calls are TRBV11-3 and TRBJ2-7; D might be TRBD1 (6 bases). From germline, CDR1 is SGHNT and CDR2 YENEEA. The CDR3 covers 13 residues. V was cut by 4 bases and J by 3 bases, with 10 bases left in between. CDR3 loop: CASSYRAGYEQYF. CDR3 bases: TGTGCCAGCAGCTACAGGGCGGGCTACGAGCAGTACTTC.

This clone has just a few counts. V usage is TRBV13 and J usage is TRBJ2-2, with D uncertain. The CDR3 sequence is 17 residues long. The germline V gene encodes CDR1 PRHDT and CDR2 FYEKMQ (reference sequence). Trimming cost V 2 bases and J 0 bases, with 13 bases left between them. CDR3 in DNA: TGTGCCAGCAGCTTACTTCTTAGAGCTCCGAACACCGGGGAGCTGTTTTTT. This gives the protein CASSLLLRAPNTGELFF.

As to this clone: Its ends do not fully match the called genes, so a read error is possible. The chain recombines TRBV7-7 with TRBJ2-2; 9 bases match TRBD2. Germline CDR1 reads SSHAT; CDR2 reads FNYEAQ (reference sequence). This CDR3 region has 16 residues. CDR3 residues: CASSLVPAGGPVELFF. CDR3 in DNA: TGTGCTAGCAGCTTGGTACCTGCGGGAGGGCCGGTGGAGCTGTTTTTT.

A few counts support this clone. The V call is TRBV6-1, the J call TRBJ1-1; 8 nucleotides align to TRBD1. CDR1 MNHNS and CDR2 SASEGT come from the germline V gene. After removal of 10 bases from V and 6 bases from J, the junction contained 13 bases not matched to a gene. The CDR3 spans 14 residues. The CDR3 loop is CATGRDRSRSEAFF. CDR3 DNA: TGTGCCACCGGAAGGGACAGGTCAAGGTCTGAAGCTTTCTTT.

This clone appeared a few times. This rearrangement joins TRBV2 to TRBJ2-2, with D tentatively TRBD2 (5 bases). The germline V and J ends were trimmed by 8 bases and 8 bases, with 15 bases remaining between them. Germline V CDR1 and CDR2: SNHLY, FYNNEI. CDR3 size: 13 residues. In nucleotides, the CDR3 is TGTGCCAGCCGAACCGGGGTTGTGGGGGAGCTGTTTTTT. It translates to CASRTGVVGELFF.

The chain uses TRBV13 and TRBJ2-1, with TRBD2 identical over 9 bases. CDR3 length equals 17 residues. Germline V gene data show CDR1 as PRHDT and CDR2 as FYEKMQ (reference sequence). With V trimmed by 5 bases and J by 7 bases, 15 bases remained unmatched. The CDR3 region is CASSPDMREGQRNEQFF. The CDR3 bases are TGTGCCAGCAGCCCTGATATGCGGGAGGGCCAAAGGAATGAGCAGTTCTTC.

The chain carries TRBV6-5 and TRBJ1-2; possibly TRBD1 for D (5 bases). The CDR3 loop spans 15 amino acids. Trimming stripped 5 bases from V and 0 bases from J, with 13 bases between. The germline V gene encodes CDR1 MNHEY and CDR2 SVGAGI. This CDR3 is CASSRGTEANYGYTF. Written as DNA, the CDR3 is TGTGCCAGCAGTCGGGGGACGGAAGCTAACTATGGCTACACCTTC.

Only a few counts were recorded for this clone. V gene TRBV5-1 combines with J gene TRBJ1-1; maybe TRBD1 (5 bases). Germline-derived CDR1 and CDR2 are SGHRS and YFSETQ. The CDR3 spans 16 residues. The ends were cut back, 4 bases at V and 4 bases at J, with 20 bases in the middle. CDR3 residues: CASSPGPRGGVTEAFF. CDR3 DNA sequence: TGCGCCAGCAGCCCCGGGCCTCGGGGAGGGGTCACTGAAGCTTTCTTT. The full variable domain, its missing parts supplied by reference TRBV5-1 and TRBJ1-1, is KAGVTQTPRYLIKTRGQQVTLSCSPISGHRSVSWYQQTPGQGLQFLFEYFSETQRNKGNFPGRFSGRQFSNSRSEMNVSTLELGDSALYLCASSPGPRGGVTEAFFGQGTRLTVV.

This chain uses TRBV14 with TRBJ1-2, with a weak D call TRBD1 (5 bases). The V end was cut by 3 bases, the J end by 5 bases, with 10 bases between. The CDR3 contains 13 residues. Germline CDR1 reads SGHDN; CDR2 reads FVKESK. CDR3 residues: CASSQRSGYGYTF. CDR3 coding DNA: TGTGCCAGCAGCCAGCGGTCAGGGTATGGCTACACCTTC. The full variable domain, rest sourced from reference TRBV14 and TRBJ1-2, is EAGVTQFPSHSVIEKGQTVTLRCDPISGHDNLYWYRRVMGKEIKFLLHFVKESKQDESGMPNNRFLAERTGGTYSTLKVQPAELEDSGVYFCASSQRSGYGYTFGSGTRLTVV.

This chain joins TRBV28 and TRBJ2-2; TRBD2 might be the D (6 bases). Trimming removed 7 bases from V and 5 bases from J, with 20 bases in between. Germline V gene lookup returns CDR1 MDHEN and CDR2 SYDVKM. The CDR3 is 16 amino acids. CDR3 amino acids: CASIGMGGMRTGELFF. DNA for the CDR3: TGTGCCAGCATTGGGATGGGGGGTATGAGGACCGGGGAGCTGTTTTTT.

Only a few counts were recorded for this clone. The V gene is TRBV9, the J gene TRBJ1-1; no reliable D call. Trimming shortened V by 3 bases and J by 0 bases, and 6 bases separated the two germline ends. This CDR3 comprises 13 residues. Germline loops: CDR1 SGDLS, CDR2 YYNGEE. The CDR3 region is CASSADMNTEAFF. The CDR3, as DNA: TGTGCCAGCAGCGCCGACATGAACACTGAAGCTTTCTTT.

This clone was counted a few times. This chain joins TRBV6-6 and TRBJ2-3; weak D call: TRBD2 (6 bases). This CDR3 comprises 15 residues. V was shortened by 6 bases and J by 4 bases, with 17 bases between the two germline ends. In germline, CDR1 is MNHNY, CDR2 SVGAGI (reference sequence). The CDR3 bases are TGTGCCAGCAGCCCCAGTGGGGGGTACCCAGATACGCAGTATTTT. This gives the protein CASSPSGGYPDTQYF.

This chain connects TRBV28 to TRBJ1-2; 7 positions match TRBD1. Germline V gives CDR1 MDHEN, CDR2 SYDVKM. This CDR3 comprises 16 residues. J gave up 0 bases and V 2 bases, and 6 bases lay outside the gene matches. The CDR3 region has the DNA TGTGCCAGCAGTTTACGGAACAGGGGTGCTAACTATGGCTACACCTTC. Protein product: CASSLRNRGANYGYTF.

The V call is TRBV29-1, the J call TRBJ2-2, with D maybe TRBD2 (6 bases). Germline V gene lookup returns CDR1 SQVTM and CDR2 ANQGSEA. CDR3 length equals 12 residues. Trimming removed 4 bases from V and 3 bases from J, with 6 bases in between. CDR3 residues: CSVGGDTGELFF. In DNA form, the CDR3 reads TGCAGCGTTGGCGGGGACACCGGGGAGCTGTTTTTT.

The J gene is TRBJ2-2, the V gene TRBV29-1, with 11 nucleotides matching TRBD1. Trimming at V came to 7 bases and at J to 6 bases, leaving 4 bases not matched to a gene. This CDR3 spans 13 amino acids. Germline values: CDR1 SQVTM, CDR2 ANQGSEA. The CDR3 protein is CSADRGHPGELFF. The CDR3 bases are TGCAGCGCGGACAGGGGGCATCCCGGGGAGCTGTTTTTT.

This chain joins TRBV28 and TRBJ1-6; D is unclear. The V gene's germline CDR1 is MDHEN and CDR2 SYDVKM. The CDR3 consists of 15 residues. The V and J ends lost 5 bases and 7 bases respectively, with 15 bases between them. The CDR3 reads CASSISGSANSPLHF. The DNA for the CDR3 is TGTGCCAGCAGTATATCGGGGTCTGCCAATTCACCCCTCCACTTT.

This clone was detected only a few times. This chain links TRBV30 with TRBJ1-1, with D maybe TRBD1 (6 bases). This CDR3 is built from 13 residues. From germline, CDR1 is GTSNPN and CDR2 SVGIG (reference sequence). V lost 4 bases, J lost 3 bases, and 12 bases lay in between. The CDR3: CAWTLAGDTEAFF. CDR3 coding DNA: TGTGCCTGGACCCTTGCAGGGGACACTGAAGCTTTCTTT.

The CDR3 region is CASSSKTGSNTEAFF. The CDR3 DNA reads as TGTGCCAGCAGCTCAAAGACAGGGTCGAACACTGAAGCTTTCTTT. The rearrangement joins TRBV9 to TRBJ1-1, with 7 bases lining up with TRBD1. Germline trimming cut 4 bases from V and 1 base from J; bases unmatched to any gene: 7. This CDR3 has 15 residues. The germline gives CDR1 SGDLS, CDR2 YYNGEE.

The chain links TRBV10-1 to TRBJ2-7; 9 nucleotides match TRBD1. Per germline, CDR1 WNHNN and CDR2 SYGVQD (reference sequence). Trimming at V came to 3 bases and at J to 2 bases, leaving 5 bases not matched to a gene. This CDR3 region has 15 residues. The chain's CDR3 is CASSDRRQGAYEQYF. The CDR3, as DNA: TGCGCCAGCAGTGATCGGCGACAGGGGGCCTACGAGCAGTACTTC.